The clone carrying this T cell receptor (beta chain) was counted many times. Its antigen is undetermined. With 7 bases removed from V and 6 bases from J, the gap between germline ends came to 11 bases. CDR1 is SQVTM, CDR2 ANQGSEA, per germline. The CDR3 runs 11 residues. The data are from a study of blood T cells in healthy people across ages. Background on the study: Template switching caught about one barcoded beta molecule for each two T cells.

Together with a sample-barcoded 5' primer, a J-beta primer mix was included in a second PCR lasting about 7 to 11 cycles. TCRdb passed the 5' RACE reads through MiXCR, listing each CDR3 protein once. The sample has hundreds of thousands of distinct CDR3 sequences, about 32% seen once. General observations from the study: Per million T cells, TCR beta diversity dropped roughly linearly as age increased. Relative to aged donors, long-lived donors carried more naive CD4+ cells and displayed higher diversity.

The genes are TRBV29-1 and TRBJ2-3, with D uncertain. Sequencing used blood. The sequence derives from a woman older than 75 in good health. The CDR3 loop is CSASFGDTQYF. The CDR3 bases are TGCAGCGCGTCATTCGGGGATACGCAGTATTTT.